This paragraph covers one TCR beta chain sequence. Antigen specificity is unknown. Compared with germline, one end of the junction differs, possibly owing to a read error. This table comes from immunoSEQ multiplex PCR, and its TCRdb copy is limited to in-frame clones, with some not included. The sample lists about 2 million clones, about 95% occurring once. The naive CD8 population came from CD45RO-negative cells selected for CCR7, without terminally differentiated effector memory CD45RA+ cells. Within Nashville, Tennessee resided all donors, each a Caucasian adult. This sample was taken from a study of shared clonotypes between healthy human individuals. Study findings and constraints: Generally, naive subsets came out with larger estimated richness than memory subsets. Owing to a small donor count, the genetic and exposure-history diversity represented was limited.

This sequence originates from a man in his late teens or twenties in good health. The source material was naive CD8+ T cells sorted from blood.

CDR3 bases: TGTGCCAGCAGTGAATACGTCTCAAGCTCCTACGAGCGGTACTTC. This sequence encodes CASSEYVSSSYERYF. The rearrangement uses TRBV6-1 and TRBJ2-7; D unresolved. CDR1 is MNHNS and CDR2 is SASEGT in the germline V gene. The length of the CDR3 is 15 residues.